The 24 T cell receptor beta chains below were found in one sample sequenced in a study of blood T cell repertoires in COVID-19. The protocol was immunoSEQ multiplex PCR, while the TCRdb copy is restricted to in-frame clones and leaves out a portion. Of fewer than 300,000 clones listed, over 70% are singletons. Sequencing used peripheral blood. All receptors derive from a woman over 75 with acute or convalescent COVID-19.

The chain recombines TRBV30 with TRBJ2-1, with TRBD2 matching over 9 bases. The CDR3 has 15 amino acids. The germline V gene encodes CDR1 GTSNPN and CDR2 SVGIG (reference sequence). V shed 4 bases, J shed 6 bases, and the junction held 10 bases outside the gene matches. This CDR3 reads CAWTPRSGRFNEQFF. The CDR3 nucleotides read TGTGCCTGGACTCCCCGGAGCGGGAGGTTCAATGAGCAGTTCTTC.

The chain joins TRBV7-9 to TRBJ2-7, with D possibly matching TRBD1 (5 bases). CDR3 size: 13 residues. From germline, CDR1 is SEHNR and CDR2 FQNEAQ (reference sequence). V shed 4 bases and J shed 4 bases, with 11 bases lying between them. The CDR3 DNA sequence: TGTGCCAGCAGCTCGGACACGAGGTACGAGCAGTACTTC. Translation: CASSSDTRYEQYF.

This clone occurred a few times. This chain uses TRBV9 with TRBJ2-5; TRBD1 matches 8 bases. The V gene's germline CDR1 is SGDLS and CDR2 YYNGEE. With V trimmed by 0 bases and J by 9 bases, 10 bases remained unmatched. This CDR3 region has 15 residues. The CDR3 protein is CASSVGQGAGGSQYF. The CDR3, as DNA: TGTGCCAGCAGCGTAGGTCAGGGGGCCGGTGGGTCCCAGTACTTC.

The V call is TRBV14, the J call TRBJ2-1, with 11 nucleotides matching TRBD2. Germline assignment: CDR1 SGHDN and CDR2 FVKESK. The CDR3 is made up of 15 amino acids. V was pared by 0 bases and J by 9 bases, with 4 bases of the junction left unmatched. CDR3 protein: CASSQEWLAGGEQFF. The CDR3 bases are TGTGCCAGCAGCCAAGAATGGCTAGCGGGAGGTGAGCAGTTCTTC.

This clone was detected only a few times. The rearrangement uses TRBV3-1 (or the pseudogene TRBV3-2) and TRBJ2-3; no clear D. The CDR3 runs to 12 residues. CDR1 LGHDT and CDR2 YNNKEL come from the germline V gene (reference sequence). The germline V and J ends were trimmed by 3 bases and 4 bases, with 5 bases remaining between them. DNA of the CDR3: TGTGCCAGCAGCCAGGCCCCAGATACGCAGTATTTT. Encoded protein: CASSQAPDTQYF.

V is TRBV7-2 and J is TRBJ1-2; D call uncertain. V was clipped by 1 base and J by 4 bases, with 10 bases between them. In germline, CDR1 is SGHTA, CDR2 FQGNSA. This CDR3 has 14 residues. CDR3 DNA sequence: TGTGCCAGCAGCTTAGAGGGAGAAGGCTATGGCTACACCTTC. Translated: CASSLEGEGYGYTF.

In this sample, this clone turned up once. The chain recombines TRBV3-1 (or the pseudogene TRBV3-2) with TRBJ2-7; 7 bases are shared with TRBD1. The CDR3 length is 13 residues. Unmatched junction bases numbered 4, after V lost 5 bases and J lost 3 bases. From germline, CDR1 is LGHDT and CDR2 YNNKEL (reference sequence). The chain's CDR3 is CASSKGTDYEQYF. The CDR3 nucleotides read TGTGCCAGCAGCAAAGGGACAGACTACGAGCAGTACTTC.

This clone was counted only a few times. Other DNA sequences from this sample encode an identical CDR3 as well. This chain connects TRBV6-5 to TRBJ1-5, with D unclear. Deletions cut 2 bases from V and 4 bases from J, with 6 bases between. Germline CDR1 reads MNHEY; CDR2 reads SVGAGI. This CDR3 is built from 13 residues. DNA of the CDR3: TGTGCCAGCAGTTACACTCGGAATCAGCCCCAGCATTTT. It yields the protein CASSYTRNQPQHF.

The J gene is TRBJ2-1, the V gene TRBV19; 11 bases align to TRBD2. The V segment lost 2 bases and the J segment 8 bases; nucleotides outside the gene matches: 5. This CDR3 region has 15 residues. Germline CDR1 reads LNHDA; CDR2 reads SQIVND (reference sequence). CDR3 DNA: TGTGCCAGTAGTATAACTAGCGGGAGACAAGATGAGCAGTTCTTC. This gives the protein CASSITSGRQDEQFF.

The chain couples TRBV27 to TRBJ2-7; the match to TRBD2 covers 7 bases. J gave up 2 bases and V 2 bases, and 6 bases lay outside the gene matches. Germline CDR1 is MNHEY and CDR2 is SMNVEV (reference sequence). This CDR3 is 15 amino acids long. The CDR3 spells CASSLVRTSPYEQYF. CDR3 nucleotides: TGTGCCAGCAGTTTAGTTAGGACTAGTCCCTACGAGCAGTACTTC.

The CDR3: CASKTGTDTQYF. CDR3 coding DNA: TGCGCCAGCAAGACAGGCACAGATACGCAGTATTTT. This chain connects TRBV10-2 to TRBJ2-3, with a weak D call TRBD1 (5 bases). The CDR3 runs to 12 residues. Germline V gene sequence: CDR1 WSHSY, CDR2 SAAADI. The ends were cut back, 7 bases at V and 1 base at J, with 6 bases in the middle.

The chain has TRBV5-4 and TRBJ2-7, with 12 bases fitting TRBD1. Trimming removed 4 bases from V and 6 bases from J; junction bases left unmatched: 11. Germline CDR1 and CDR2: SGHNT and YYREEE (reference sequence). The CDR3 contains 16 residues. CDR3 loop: CASSQGGTGGPREQYF. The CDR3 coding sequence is TGTGCCAGCAGCCAGGGGGGGACAGGGGGCCCTCGCGAGCAGTACTTC.

DNA for the CDR3: TGTGCCAGCAGGGACCACAGGGTACGGAACACTGAAGCTTTCTTT. It specifies CASRDHRVRNTEAFF. The chain recombines TRBV6-5 with TRBJ1-1, with a tentative D call TRBD1 (6 bases). Per germline, CDR1 MNHEY and CDR2 SVGAGI. This CDR3 spans 15 amino acids. Trimming removed 6 bases at V and 1 base at J, with 15 bases between.

The CDR3, as DNA: TGCGCCAGCAGCCAAATGGACGGGAGCTCCTACAATGAGCAGTTCTTC. Translation gives CASSQMDGSSYNEQFF. This chain joins TRBV5-1 and TRBJ2-1; D perhaps matches TRBD2 (6 bases). Per the germline V gene, CDR1 is SGHRS and CDR2 is YFSETQ. The V gene lost 4 bases and the J gene lost 0 bases, with 14 bases spanning the gap. The CDR3 runs to 16 residues.

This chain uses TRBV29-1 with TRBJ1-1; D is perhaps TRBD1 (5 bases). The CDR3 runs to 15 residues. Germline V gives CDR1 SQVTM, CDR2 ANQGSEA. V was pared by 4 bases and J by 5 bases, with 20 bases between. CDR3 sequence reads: CSVGQPDRRSTEAFF. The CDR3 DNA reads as TGCAGCGTTGGACAACCCGACAGAAGAAGTACTGAAGCTTTCTTT.

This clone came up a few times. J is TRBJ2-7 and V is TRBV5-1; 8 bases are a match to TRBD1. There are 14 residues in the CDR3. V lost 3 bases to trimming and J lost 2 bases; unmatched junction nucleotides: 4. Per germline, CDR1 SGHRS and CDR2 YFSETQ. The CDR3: CASSYRQGPYEQYF. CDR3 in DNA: TGCGCCAGCAGCTACCGACAGGGGCCCTACGAGCAGTACTTC.

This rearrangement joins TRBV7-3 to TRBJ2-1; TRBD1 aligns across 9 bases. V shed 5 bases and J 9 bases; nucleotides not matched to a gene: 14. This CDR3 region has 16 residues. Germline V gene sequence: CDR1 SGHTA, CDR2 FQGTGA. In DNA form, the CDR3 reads TGTGCCAGCAGCAAACAGGGGGCCCCGCTTACAAGTGAGCAGTTCTTC. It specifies CASSKQGAPLTSEQFF.

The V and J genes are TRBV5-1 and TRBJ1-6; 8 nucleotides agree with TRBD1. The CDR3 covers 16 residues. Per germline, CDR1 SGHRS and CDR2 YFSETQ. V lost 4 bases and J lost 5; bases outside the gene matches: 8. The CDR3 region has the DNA TGCGCCAGCAGCACCGGGGACAGGCGAGATAATTCACCCCTCCACTTT. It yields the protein CASSTGDRRDNSPLHF.

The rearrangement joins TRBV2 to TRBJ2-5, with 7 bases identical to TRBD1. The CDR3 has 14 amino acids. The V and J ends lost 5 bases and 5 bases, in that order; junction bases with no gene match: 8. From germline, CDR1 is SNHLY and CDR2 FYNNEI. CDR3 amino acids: CASSSQGVMETQYF. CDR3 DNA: TGTGCCAGCAGTTCCCAGGGGGTGATGGAGACCCAGTACTTC. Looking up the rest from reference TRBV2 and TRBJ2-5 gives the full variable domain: EPEVTQTPSHQVTQMGQEVILRCVPISNHLYFYWYRQILGQKVEFLVSFYNNEISEKSEIFDDQFSVERPDGSNFTLKIRSTKLEDSAMYFCASSSQGVMETQYFGPGTRLLVL.

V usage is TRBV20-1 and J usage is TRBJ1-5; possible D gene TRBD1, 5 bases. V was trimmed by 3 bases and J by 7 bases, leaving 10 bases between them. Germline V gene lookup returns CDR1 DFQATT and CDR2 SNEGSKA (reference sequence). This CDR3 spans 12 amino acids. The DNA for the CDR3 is TGCAGTGCTAGTGGGGGGGAGCAGCCCCAGCATTTT. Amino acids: CSASGGEQPQHF.

CDR3 bases: TGTGCCAGCAGCCAGGGGGGAGGTCCACACTCTGGAAACACCATATATTTT. Amino acid sequence: CASSQGGGPHSGNTIYF. This chain uses TRBV5-6 with TRBJ1-3; TRBD1 aligns across 7 bases. Trimming cost V 4 bases and J 0 bases; bases outside gene matches: 10. The CDR3 totals 17 residues. Germline CDR1 is SGHDT and CDR2 is YYEEEE.

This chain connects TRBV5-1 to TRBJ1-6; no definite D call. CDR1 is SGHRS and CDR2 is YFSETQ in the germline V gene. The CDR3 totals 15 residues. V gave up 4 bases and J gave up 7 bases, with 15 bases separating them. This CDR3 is CASSNGGGGNSPLHF. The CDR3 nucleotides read TGCGCCAGCAGCAACGGAGGTGGCGGGAATTCACCCCTCCACTTT.

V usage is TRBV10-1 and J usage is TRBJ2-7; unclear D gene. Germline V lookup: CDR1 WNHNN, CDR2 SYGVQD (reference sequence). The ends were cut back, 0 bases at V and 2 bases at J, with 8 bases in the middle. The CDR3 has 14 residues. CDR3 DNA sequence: TGCGCCAGCAGTGAGTCCGGCAGGACCTACGAGCAGTACTTC. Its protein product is CASSESGRTYEQYF.

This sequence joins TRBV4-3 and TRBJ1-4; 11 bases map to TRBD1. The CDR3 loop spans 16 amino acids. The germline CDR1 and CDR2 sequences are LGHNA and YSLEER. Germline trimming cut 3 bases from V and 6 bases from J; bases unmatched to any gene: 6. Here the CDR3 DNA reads TGCGCCAGCAGCCAGGGACAGGGGGTGGGGGATGAAAAACTGTTTTTT. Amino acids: CASSQGQGVGDEKLFF.